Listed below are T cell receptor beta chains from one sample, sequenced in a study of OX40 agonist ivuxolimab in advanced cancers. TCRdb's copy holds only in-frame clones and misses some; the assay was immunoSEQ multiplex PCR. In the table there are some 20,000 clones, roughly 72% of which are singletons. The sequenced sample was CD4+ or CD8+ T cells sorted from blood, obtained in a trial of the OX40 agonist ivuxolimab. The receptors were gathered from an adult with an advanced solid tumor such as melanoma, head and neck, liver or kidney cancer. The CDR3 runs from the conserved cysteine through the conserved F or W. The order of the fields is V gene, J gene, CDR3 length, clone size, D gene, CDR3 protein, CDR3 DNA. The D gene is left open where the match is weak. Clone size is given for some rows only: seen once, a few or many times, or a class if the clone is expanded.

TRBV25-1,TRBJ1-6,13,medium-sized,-,CASSEGTNSPLHF,TGTGCCAGCAGTGAAGGGACTAATTCACCCCTCCACTTT
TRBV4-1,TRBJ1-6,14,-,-,CASAIGRGGSPLHF,TGCGCCAGCGCCATAGGCCGCGGGGGTTCACCCCTCCACTTT
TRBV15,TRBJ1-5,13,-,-,CATSRDRRQPQHF,TGTGCCACCAGCAGAGATAGGAGACAGCCCCAGCATTTT
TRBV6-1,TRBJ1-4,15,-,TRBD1,CASSRPRTGDEKLFF,TGTGCCAGCAGTCGCCCTAGGACAGGGGACGAAAAACTGTTTTTT
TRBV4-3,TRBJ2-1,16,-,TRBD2,CASSQYSGGGGTEQFF,TGCGCCAGCAGCCAATATTCCGGAGGCGGGGGGACTGAGCAGTTCTTC
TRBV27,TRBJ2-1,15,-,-,CASSLGGAPYNEQFF,TGTGCCAGCAGTTTGGGCGGGGCCCCCTACAATGAGCAGTTCTTC
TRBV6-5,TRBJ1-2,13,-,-,CASSYVDRKGYTF,TGTGCCAGCAGTTACGTAGACAGAAAGGGCTACACCTTC
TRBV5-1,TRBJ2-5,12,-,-,CASSPVGETQYF,TGCGCCAGCAGCCCGGTGGGAGAGACCCAGTACTTC
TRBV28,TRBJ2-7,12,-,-,CASKDSSYEQYF,TGTGCCAGCAAAGACAGCTCCTACGAGCAGTACTTC
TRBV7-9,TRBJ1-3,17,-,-,CASRHQVMGLDGNTIYF,TGTGCCAGCAGGCATCAAGTTATGGGACTGGATGGAAACACCATATATTTT
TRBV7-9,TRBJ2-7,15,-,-,CASSLAGSSSYEQYF,TGTGCCAGCAGCTTAGCCGGATCAAGCTCCTACGAGCAGTACTTC
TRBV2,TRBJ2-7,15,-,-,CASSEATGRAYEQYF,TGTGCCAGCAGTGAAGCGACAGGAAGGGCCTACGAGCAGTACTTC
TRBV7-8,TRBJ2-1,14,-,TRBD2,CASSFRTSYNEQFF,TGTGCCAGCAGCTTTAGGACTAGCTACAATGAGCAGTTCTTC
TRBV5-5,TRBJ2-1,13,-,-,CASSSRFDNEQFF,TGTGCCAGCAGCTCTCGGTTCGACAATGAGCAGTTCTTC
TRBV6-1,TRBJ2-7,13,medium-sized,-,CASSDQGWYEQYF,TGTGCCAGCAGTGATCAGGGATGGTACGAGCAGTACTTC
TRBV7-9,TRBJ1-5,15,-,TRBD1,CASSLVGQDNQPQHF,TGTGCCAGCAGCTTGGTGGGACAGGACAATCAGCCCCAGCATTTT
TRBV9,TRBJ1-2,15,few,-,CASSPGGGGYYGYTF,TGTGCCAGCAGCCCCGGGGGAGGGGGTTACTATGGCTACACCTTC
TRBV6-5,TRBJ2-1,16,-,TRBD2,CASSYLAGTTYNEQFF,TGTGCCAGCAGTTACCTTGCCGGGACTACCTACAATGAGCAGTTCTTC
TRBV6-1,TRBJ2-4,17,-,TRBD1,CASSGGRRGLAKNIQYF,TGTGCCAGCAGTGGTGGGCGCAGGGGGCTAGCCAAAAACATTCAGTACTTC
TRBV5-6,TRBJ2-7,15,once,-,CASSLGAGFTYEQYF,TGTGCCAGCAGCTTGGGGGCAGGGTTCACTTACGAGCAGTACTTC
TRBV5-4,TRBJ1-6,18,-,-,CASSTGGWGSSYNSPLHF,TGTGCCAGCAGTACGGGGGGGTGGGGAAGCTCCTATAATTCACCCCTCCACTTT
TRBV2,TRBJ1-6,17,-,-,CASVSRTESSYNSPLHF,TGTGCCAGCGTCAGCAGGACGGAAAGCTCCTATAATTCACCCCTCCACTTT
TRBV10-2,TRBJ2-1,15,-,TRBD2,CATQGGTSDDNEQFF,TGCGCCACCCAAGGAGGGACTAGCGATGACAATGAGCAGTTCTTC
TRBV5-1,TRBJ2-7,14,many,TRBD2,CASSSSGDYYEQYF,TGCGCCAGCAGCTCGAGCGGGGATTACTACGAGCAGTACTTC
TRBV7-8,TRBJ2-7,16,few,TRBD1,CASSPWDSGSSYEQYF,TGTGCCAGCAGCCCCTGGGACAGTGGGAGCTCCTACGAGCAGTACTTC
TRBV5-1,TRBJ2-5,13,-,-,CASSLRLRETQYF,TGCGCCAGCAGCTTGAGATTACGGGAGACCCAGTACTTC
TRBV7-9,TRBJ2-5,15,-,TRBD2,CASSSLAGVEETQYF,TGTGCCAGCAGCTCACTAGCGGGAGTAGAGGAGACCCAGTACTTC
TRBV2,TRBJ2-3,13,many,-,CASSSWGTDTQYF,TGTGCCAGCAGTAGCTGGGGCACAGATACGCAGTATTTT
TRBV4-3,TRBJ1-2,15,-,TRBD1,CASSQDPGQGHGYTF,TGCGCCAGCAGCCAAGACCCTGGACAGGGCCATGGCTACACCTTC
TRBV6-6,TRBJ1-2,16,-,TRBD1,CASSPDRGSYNYGYTF,TGTGCCAGCAGTCCCGACAGGGGTTCTTACAACTATGGCTACACCTTC
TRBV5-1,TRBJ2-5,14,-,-,CASSLGGQLQTQYF,TGCGCCAGCAGCTTGGGGGGCCAACTCCAGACCCAGTACTTC
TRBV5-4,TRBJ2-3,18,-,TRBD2,CASSLGLAGGISTDTQYF,TGTGCCAGCAGCTTGGGACTAGCGGGGGGGATAAGCACAGATACGCAGTATTTT
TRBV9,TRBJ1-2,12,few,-,CASSDDGYGYTF,TGTGCCAGCAGCGATGACGGCTATGGCTACACCTTC
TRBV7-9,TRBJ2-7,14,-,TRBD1,CASSRTGASYEQYF,TGTGCCAGCAGCCGGACAGGGGCAAGCTACGAGCAGTACTTC
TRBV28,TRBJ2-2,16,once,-,CASSPRPGAYTGELFF,TGTGCCAGCAGTCCTAGACCCGGGGCGTACACCGGGGAGCTGTTTTTT
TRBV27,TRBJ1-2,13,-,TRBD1,CASSFSQGGGYTF,TGTGCCAGCAGTTTTTCCCAGGGGGGCGGCTACACCTTC
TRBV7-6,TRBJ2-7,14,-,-,CASSLRWRDGEQYF,TGTGCCAGCAGCTTACGCTGGAGGGACGGCGAGCAGTACTTC
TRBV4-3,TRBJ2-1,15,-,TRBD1,CASSPDRGYYNEQFF,TGCGCCAGCAGCCCGGACAGGGGATACTACAATGAGCAGTTCTTC
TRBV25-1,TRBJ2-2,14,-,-,CASSDPVNTGELFF,TGTGCCAGCAGTGACCCGGTGAACACCGGGGAGCTGTTTTTT
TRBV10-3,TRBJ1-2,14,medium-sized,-,CAISGDLRNYGYTF,TGTGCCATCAGTGGGGACTTGAGAAACTATGGCTACACCTTC
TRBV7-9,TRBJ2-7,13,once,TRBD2,CASSPGTSGEQYF,TGTGCCAGCAGCCCCGGGACTAGCGGCGAGCAGTACTTC
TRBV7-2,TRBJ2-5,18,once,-,CASSLGFNMQGFQETQYF,TGTGCCAGCAGCTTAGGGTTTAATATGCAGGGTTTCCAAGAGACCCAGTACTTC
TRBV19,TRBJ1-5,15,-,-,CASSIVGAPNQPQHF,TGTGCCAGTAGTATAGTGGGGGCACCCAATCAGCCCCAGCATTTT
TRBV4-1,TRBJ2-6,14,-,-,CASSRRSGANVLTF,TGCGCCAGCAGCCGCCGATCTGGGGCCAACGTCCTGACTTTC
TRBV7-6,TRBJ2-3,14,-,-,CASSLEWGADTQYF,TGTGCCAGCAGCTTAGAGTGGGGTGCAGATACGCAGTATTTT
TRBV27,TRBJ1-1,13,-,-,CASSLSVATEAFF,TGTGCCAGCAGTTTAAGCGTTGCCACTGAAGCTTTCTTT
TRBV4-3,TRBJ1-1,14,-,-,CASSQGLMNTEAFF,TGCGCCAGCAGCCAGGGCCTCATGAACACTGAAGCTTTCTTT
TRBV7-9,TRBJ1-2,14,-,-,CASSLVGLDYGYTF,TGTGCCAGCAGCTTAGTAGGTCTTGACTATGGCTACACCTTC
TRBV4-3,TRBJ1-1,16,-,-,CASSQGVTGGNTEAFF,TGCGCCAGCAGCCAAGGTGTTACGGGAGGAAACACTGAAGCTTTCTTT
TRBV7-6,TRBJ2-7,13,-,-,CASSEAETYEQYF,TGTGCCAGCAGCGAAGCTGAAACCTACGAGCAGTACTTC
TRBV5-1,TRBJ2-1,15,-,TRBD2,CASSSGLAGLNEQFF,TGCGCCAGCAGCTCGGGACTAGCGGGATTGAATGAGCAGTTCTTC
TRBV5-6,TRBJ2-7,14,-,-,CASSLVGQSYEQYF,TGTGCCAGCAGCTTGGTAGGACAGTCCTACGAGCAGTACTTC
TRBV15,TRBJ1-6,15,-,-,CATSRDRGGNSPLHF,TGTGCCACCAGCAGAGACAGGGGTGGCAATTCACCCCTCCACTTT
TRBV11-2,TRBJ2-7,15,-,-,CASSLGYTDSYEQYF,TGTGCCAGCAGCTTAGGTTATACCGACTCCTACGAGCAGTACTTC
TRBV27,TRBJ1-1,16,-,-,CASTSPRRDGNTEAFF,TGTGCCAGCACCTCCCCCCGCAGGGACGGGAACACTGAAGCTTTCTTT
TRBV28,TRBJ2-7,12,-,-,CASGLITYEQYF,TGTGCCAGCGGATTAATTACCTACGAGCAGTACTTC
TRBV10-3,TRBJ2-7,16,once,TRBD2,CAISVTGGRDSYEQYF,TGTGCCATCAGTGTAACGGGAGGGCGCGATTCCTACGAGCAGTACTTC
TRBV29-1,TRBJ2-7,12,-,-,CSVRDRAYEQYF,TGCAGCGTAAGGGACCGAGCCTACGAGCAGTACTTC
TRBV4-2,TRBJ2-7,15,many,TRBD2,CASSQETSSSYEQYF,TGTGCCAGCAGCCAAGAGACTAGCAGCTCCTACGAGCAGTACTTC